Below, 24 T cell receptor beta chains from the same sample are listed, as sequenced in a study of cytomegalovirus exposure and HLA in healthy donors. 60 Vbeta and 13 Jbeta primers were used in PCR. Some clones are missing from TCRdb's copy, which holds only in-frame ones; the method was immunoSEQ multiplex PCR. In the table there are about 120,000 clones, roughly 80% of which are singletons. Sample: PBMCs. These receptors all stem from a man between 18 and 35 years old in good health and CMV-seropositive.

V gene TRBV23-1 combines with J gene TRBJ1-2; D may be TRBD1 (6 bases). TRBV23-1 is known as an ORF, though its function is uncertain. V lost 3 bases to trimming and J lost 5 bases, with 22 bases between them. CDR3 length: 17 amino acids. The CDR3 DNA reads as TGCGCCAGCAGTCACCCGCGAGGGCCAGGGGTCAAGTATGGCTACACCTTC. The encoded protein is CASSHPRGPGVKYGYTF.

The chain combines TRBV6-6 with TRBJ1-5; TRBD1 might be the D (5 bases). V lost 11 bases and J lost 7, with 15 bases in between. Germline CDR1 MNHNY, CDR2 SVGAGI (reference sequence). The CDR3 length is 12 residues. The CDR3 DNA is TGTGCCTCAGCCAGGGAAGACCAGCCCCAGCATTTT. Its translation: CASAREDQPQHF.

The genes are TRBV7-2 and TRBJ2-7; 11 bases fit TRBD2. Germline V CDR1 and CDR2: SGHTA, FQGNSA. The CDR3 runs to 15 residues. Trimming cost V 5 bases and J 3 bases; bases outside gene matches: 6. CDR3 bases: TGTGCCAGCAGCGGTAGCGGGAGGGCGGTCTACGAGCAGTACTTC. Translating gives CASSGSGRAVYEQYF.

The sample holds a few counts of this clone. V and J are TRBV21-1 and TRBJ1-1. TRBV21-1 is designated a pseudogene. The CDR3 contains 16 residues. This chain's CDR3 is CASSKRTGSGMYGAFF. CDR3 nucleotides: TGTGCCAGCAGCAAAAGGACGGGAAGCGGGATGTATGGAGCTTTCTTT.

The chain joins TRBV5-6 to TRBJ2-3; a weak D match, TRBD2 (5 bases). The CDR3 runs to 16 residues. V was clipped by 0 bases and J by 6 bases, with 17 bases between them. Germline CDR1 reads SGHDT; CDR2 reads YYEEEE. This CDR3 reads CASSLALAVEVDTQYF. The CDR3 region has the DNA TGTGCCAGCAGCTTGGCCCTAGCCGTCGAGGTGGATACGCAGTATTTT.

The rearrangement uses TRBV5-4 and TRBJ2-5; possible D gene TRBD2, 6 bases. This CDR3 is 12 amino acids long. V was clipped by 1 base and J by 11 bases, with 12 bases between them. CDR1 and CDR2 from the germline V gene are SGHNT and YYREEE (reference sequence). The CDR3 sequence is CASSLQGREQYF. In DNA form, the CDR3 reads TGTGCCAGCAGCTTGCAGGGTCGGGAGCAGTACTTC.

The chain joins TRBV30 to TRBJ1-3; a weak D match, TRBD1 (6 bases). This CDR3 spans 14 amino acids. Trimming shortened V by 3 bases and J by 7 bases, and 16 bases separated the two germline ends. Per the germline V gene, CDR1 is GTSNPN and CDR2 is SVGIG (reference sequence). DNA for the CDR3: TGTGCCTGGAGCCTGGGGGGGGGCTGGAACACCATATATTTT. This codes for CAWSLGGGWNTIYF.

The J gene is TRBJ2-7, the V gene TRBV5-1; 8 bases align to TRBD1. Looked up from germline, CDR1 is SGHRS and CDR2 is YFSETQ. V trimming: 4 bases; J trimming: 2 bases; junction bases outside the gene matches: 8. The CDR3 is made up of 15 amino acids. The CDR3 sequence is CASSKAGTGTYEQYF. The CDR3 DNA is TGCGCCAGCAGCAAGGCCGGGACAGGTACCTACGAGCAGTACTTC.

Only a few counts were recorded for this clone. J is TRBJ1-3 and V is TRBV4-1, with TRBD1 identical over 7 bases. Germline V gives CDR1 MGHRA, CDR2 YSYEKL. The J segment lost 9 bases and the V segment lost 2 bases, leaving 13 bases of the junction unmatched. The CDR3 has 16 residues. In DNA, the CDR3 is TGCGCCAGCAGCCAAATGGGTGCCGACAGGGCGGCCACCATATATTTT. This codes for CASSQMGADRAATIYF.

The chain recombines TRBV4-1 with TRBJ1-3; the D is unclear. The V and J ends lost 3 bases and 4 bases respectively, with 7 bases between them. The germline V gene encodes CDR1 MGHRA and CDR2 YSYEKL. This CDR3 comprises 13 residues. For the CDR3, the DNA is TGCGCCAGCAGCCAGTCACAGGGAAACACCATATATTTT. Its protein is CASSQSQGNTIYF.

The chain couples TRBV7-9 to TRBJ2-6; TRBD2 matches at 7 bases. CDR1 is SEHNR, CDR2 FQNEAQ, per germline (reference sequence). The CDR3 spans 18 residues. Trimming cost V 5 bases and J 1 base; bases outside gene matches: 11. DNA for the CDR3: TGTGCCAGCAGCCGAAAGGCAGGGACTATGTCTGGGGCCAACGTCCTGACTTTC. This translates into CASSRKAGTMSGANVLTF.

V is TRBV19 and J is TRBJ1-3; TRBD1 is a possible D gene (5 bases). Germline loops: CDR1 LNHDA, CDR2 SQIVND (reference sequence). Trimming pared 5 bases from V and 8 bases from J, leaving 10 bases between. The CDR3 runs 12 residues. CDR3 sequence (DNA): TGTGCCAGTAGTCCGGGGGGATACACCATATATTTT. It yields the protein CASSPGGYTIYF.

The rearrangement links TRBV7-6 to TRBJ1-2; 7 nucleotides align to TRBD1. The CDR3 length is 13 residues. J gave up 4 bases and V 5 bases, and 4 bases lay outside the gene matches. In germline, CDR1 is SGHVS, CDR2 FNYEAQ. CDR3 in DNA: TGTGCCAGCAGCCCGACAGGGACCTATGGCTACACCTTC. Translation gives CASSPTGTYGYTF. Based on the CDR3 plus reference TRBV7-6 and TRBJ1-2, the full variable domain is GAGVSQSPRYKVTKRGQDVALRCDPISGHVSLYWYRQALGQGPEFLTYFNYEAQQDKSGLPNDRFSAERPEGSISTLTIQRTEQRDSAMYRCASSPTGTYGYTFGSGTRLTVV.

The chain is built from TRBV18 and TRBJ1-1; D not resolved. V was clipped by 0 bases and J by 0 bases, with 5 bases between them. The CDR3 has 14 amino acids. Germline V CDR1 and CDR2: KGHSH, LQKENI. CDR3: CASSPPAVNTEAFF. The CDR3, as DNA: TGTGCCAGCTCACCACCGGCGGTGAACACTGAAGCTTTCTTT.

This clone appeared a few times. V is TRBV30 and J is TRBJ2-3; tentative D call: TRBD1 (6 bases). CDR1 and CDR2 (germline): GTSNPN, SVGIG (reference sequence). The CDR3 loop spans 14 amino acids. The ends were cut back, 2 bases at V and 4 bases at J, with 13 bases in the middle. The CDR3: CAWSPLGASDTQYF. The CDR3 coding sequence is TGTGCCTGGAGTCCCTTGGGGGCCTCAGATACGCAGTATTTT.

The V gene is TRBV21-1, the J gene TRBJ1-2. TRBV21-1 is recorded as a pseudogene. The CDR3 runs to 18 residues. The CDR3, as DNA: TGTGCCAGCAGCAATTATGCGTTGGCCAAAAACCGGGGCTATGGCTACACCTTC. This sequence encodes CASSNYALAKNRGYGYTF.

The chain combines TRBV19 with TRBJ2-5, with 7 nucleotides matching TRBD1. Germline V CDR1 and CDR2: LNHDA, SQIVND (reference sequence). This CDR3 has 13 amino acids. V dropped 6 bases and J dropped 5; count of bases not matched to a gene: 6. CDR3 protein: CASSEGARETQYF. For the CDR3, the DNA is TGTGCCAGTAGCGAGGGGGCGAGGGAGACCCAGTACTTC.

CDR3 residues: CASSIDPSRQGYTF. The CDR3 DNA reads as TGTGCCAGTAGTATAGATCCCTCAAGACAGGGCTACACCTTC. The chain couples TRBV19 to TRBJ1-2, with D possibly matching TRBD1 (5 bases). This CDR3 comprises 14 residues. V lost 0 bases and J 8 bases, leaving 13 bases between the germline ends. CDR1 LNHDA and CDR2 SQIVND come from the germline V gene (reference sequence). The full variable domain, in which reference TRBV19 and TRBJ1-2 provide the parts outside the CDR3, is DGGITQSPKYLFRKEGQNVTLSCEQNLNHDAMYWYRQDPGQGLRLIYYSQIVNDFQKGDIAEGYSVSREKKESFPLTVTSAQKNPTAFYLCASSIDPSRQGYTFGSGTRLTVV.

The rearrangement uses TRBV5-1 and TRBJ2-1; a possible D gene is TRBD1 (6 bases). The ends were cut back, 4 bases at V and 5 bases at J, with 16 bases in the middle. Germline values: CDR1 SGHRS, CDR2 YFSETQ. CDR3 length: 15 residues. In DNA form, the CDR3 reads TGCGCCAGCAGCATGACGTCATACAGGGACAATGAGCAGTTCTTC. Its translation is CASSMTSYRDNEQFF. The full variable domain, rest sourced from reference TRBV5-1 and TRBJ2-1, is KAGVTQTPRYLIKTRGQQVTLSCSPISGHRSVSWYQQTPGQGLQFLFEYFSETQRNKGNFPGRFSGRQFSNSRSEMNVSTLELGDSALYLCASSMTSYRDNEQFFGPGTRLTVL.

In its sample, this clone was seen once. The chain links TRBV6-6 to TRBJ1-2; 8 bases fit TRBD1. Germline CDR1 MNHNY, CDR2 SVGAGI (reference sequence). V lost 2 bases and J lost 8; bases outside the gene matches: 10. This CDR3 has 15 amino acids. The CDR3 DNA follows: TGTGCCAGCAGTTACCCAGGGGGCGGAATGGACGGCTACACCTTC. Its translation is CASSYPGGGMDGYTF.

The J gene is TRBJ2-5, the V gene TRBV6-5; 7 nucleotides match TRBD2. J was trimmed by 1 base and V by 2 bases; bases with no gene match: 1. Germline V CDR1 and CDR2: MNHEY, SVGAGI. The CDR3 is 14 amino acids. The CDR3 bases are TGTGCCAGCAGTTACGGGGGGGTCCAAGAGACCCAGTACTTC. This codes for CASSYGGVQETQYF.

This clone was counted once. The chain joins TRBV4-1 to TRBJ1-2; the match to TRBD1 covers 8 bases. V lost 2 bases to trimming and J lost 7 bases; unmatched junction nucleotides: 6. Germline values: CDR1 MGHRA, CDR2 YSYEKL. The CDR3 runs to 14 residues. The CDR3 nucleotides read TGCGCCAGCAGCCAACAGGACAGGGAACGTGGCTACACCTTC. This gives the protein CASSQQDRERGYTF.

The chain uses TRBV6-5 and TRBJ1-1, with a weak D call TRBD1 (5 bases). Germline assignment: CDR1 MNHEY and CDR2 SVGAGI. CDR3 length: 12 amino acids. V lost 4 bases to trimming and J lost 10 bases, with 13 bases between them. CDR3 sequence reads: CASSSGQGGAFF. The CDR3 coding sequence is TGTGCCAGCAGTTCCGGTCAGGGTGGAGCTTTCTTT.

The chain employs TRBV6-1 and TRBJ2-7, with 8 bases matching TRBD1. This CDR3 comprises 13 residues. Germline trimming cut 11 bases from V and 3 bases from J; bases unmatched to any gene: 9. Per the germline V gene, CDR1 is MNHNS and CDR2 is SASEGT. The DNA of the CDR3 is TGTGCCCAGGCACGAGACAGGGGCTACGAGCAGTACTTC. Residues: CAQARDRGYEQYF.